Sequencing of this T cell receptor (beta chain) was carried out in a study of shared clonotypes between healthy human individuals. Some clones are missing from TCRdb's copy, which holds only in-frame ones; the method was immunoSEQ multiplex PCR. The sample holds around 500,000 clones; 79% are singletons and the top ten take about 13%. Looked up from germline, CDR1 is SGHRS and CDR2 is YFSETQ. The trim removed 3 bases at V and 1 base at J, leaving 1 base unmatched. This CDR3 comprises 15 residues. Source material: PBMCs. The chain uses TRBV5-1 and TRBJ2-2; 9 nucleotides agree with TRBD2. The sequence derives from a woman aged 40 to 55 in good health. Some clones in this sample may be carry-over from other donors' samples. CDR3 residues: CASSYSGGNTGELFF. DNA for the CDR3: TGCGCCAGCAGCTATAGCGGGGGGAACACCGGGGAGCTGTTTTTT.